This T cell receptor (beta chain) emerged from a study of blood T cell repertoires in COVID-19. Study-wide context: Samples taken during acute and convalescent COVID-19 were collected in the United States, Italy and Spain.

In the authors' methods: From reference gene primer amplification, estimates of nucleated cell counts were derived. Repertoires were generated with immunoSEQ multiplex PCR, while TCRdb's copy carries only in-frame clones and drops some. V and J calls and clone size are copied from that table; D and trimming were computed from the DNA. The table has about 200,000 clones, roughly 88% seen once; the top ten hold 15% to 20%. Seattle enrolled patients during active infection and tracked them longitudinally. The CDR3 loop spans 16 amino acids. The junction had 10 bases not matched to a gene; V was cut back by 5 bases and J by 5 bases. Per the germline V gene, CDR1 is SGHAT and CDR2 is FQNNGV.

This receptor was obtained from a man aged 50-60 years with COVID-19, enrolled during active disease. The source material was peripheral blood. This rearrangement joins TRBV11-2 to TRBJ2-1, with 9 bases fitting TRBD1. CDR3 amino acids: CASSPSPGTGNNEQFF. DNA for the CDR3: TGTGCCAGCAGCCCGAGCCCCGGGACAGGGAACAATGAGCAGTTCTTC.